This TCR beta chain was recorded in a study of blood T cells in healthy people across ages. Study observations and caveats: Long-lived donors had more naive CD4+ cells and higher diversity than aged donors.

This clonotype was seen more than once but under ten times. Its antigen is undetermined. Using a J-beta primer mix together with a sample-barcoded 5' primer, a second PCR was run for roughly 6 to 12 cycles. A single record per CDR3 protein comes from TCRdb applying MiXCR to the 5' RACE reads. The data show about 760,000 distinct CDR3 sequences, about 25% seen once. CDR1 and CDR2 (germline): SGHNT, YYREEE (reference sequence). This CDR3 spans 17 amino acids. V dropped 6 bases and J dropped 2 bases, with 22 bases sitting between them. These data also formed part of another study, on T cells of mothers and their children.

The clonotype originates from a boy between 10 and 17 years old in good health. Sample: blood. This chain joins TRBV5-4 and TRBJ2-3; D is unclear. CDR3 region: CASTPFLGELITDTQYF. CDR3 coding DNA: TGTGCCAGCACCCCTTTCCTCGGAGAGTTGATCACAGATACGCAGTATTTT.